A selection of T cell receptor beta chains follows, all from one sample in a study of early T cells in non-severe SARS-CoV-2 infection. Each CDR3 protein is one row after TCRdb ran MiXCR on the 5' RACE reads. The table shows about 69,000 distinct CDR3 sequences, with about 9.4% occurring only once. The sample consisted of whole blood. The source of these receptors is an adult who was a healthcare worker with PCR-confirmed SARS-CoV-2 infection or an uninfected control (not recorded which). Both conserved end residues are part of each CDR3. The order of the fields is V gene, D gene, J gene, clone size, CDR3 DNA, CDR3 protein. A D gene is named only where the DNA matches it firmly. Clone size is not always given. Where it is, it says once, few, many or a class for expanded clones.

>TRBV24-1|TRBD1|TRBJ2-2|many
TGTGCCACCAGCTTTACCACCGGGACAGCGAACACCGGGGAGCTGTTTTTT
CATSFTTGTANTGELFF
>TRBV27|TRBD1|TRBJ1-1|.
TGTGCCAGCAGTCGACAGGGGGATAACACTGAAGCTTTCTTT
CASSRQGDNTEAFF
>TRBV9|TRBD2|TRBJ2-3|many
TGTGCCAGCAGCGTAGCCGGGACTAGCGGATCCGTGGATACGCAGTATTTT
CASSVAGTSGSVDTQYF
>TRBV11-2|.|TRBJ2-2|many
TGTGCCAGCAGCGGCGGGACTCAACGCTACACCGGGGAGCTGTTTTTT
CASSGGTQRYTGELFF
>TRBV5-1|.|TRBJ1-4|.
TGCGCCAGCAGCTTGGACAGGTCATCGAGTGAAAAACTGTTTTTT
CASSLDRSSSEKLFF
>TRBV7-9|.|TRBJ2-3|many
TGTGCCAGCAGCCCACAGAGCTCCACAGATACGCAGTATTTT
CASSPQSSTDTQYF
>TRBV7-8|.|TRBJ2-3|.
TGTGCCAGCATAGAAGGGGCTAGCACAGATACGCAGTATTTT
CASIEGASTDTQYF
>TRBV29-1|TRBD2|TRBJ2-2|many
TGCAGCGTTGGGACTAGCGGCAACACCGGGGAGCTGTTTTTT
CSVGTSGNTGELFF
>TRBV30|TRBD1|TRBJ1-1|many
TGTGCCTGGCAGAAGGGACAGACCCTGAACACTGAAGCTTTCTTT
CAWQKGQTLNTEAFF
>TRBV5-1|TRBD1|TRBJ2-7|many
TGCGCCAGCAGCTTGAGCTCAGGGGGCGCGGTAGAGCAGTACTTC
CASSLSSGGAVEQYF
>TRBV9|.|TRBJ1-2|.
TGTGCCAGCAGCCCTGAAGGACGGATGCCATATGGCTACACCTTC
CASSPEGRMPYGYTF